This entry features one T cell receptor (beta chain) sequence. Enrolled during active infection, Seattle patients were then followed longitudinally. Trimming stripped 0 bases from V and 5 bases from J, with 8 bases between. Germline loops: CDR1 MNHEY, CDR2 SVGAGI. The CDR3 loop spans 14 amino acids. The data derive from a study of blood T cell repertoires in COVID-19. Turning to the study itself: Researchers got acute and convalescent COVID-19 samples from the United States, Italy and Spain. The cDNA or gDNA used as material had been derived from T cells, B-cell-depleted T cells, or PBMCs.

Authors' data handling: Reference gene primer amplification yielded estimated nucleated cell counts. Assay used: immunoSEQ multiplex PCR; TCRdb lists only in-frame clones, some missing. That table supplies the V and J calls and clone size; D and trimming were determined from the DNA. The sample lists 150,000 to 200,000 clones, around four fifths occurring once. This TCR derives from a woman aged 70-85 years with COVID-19, enrolled during active disease. Sequencing input: peripheral blood. The gene calls are TRBV6-5 and TRBJ1-5, with D possibly matching TRBD1 (5 bases). The CDR3, as DNA: TGTGCCAGCAGTTACTCAGGGGACTATCAGCCCCAGCATTTT. The encoded protein is CASSYSGDYQPQHF.